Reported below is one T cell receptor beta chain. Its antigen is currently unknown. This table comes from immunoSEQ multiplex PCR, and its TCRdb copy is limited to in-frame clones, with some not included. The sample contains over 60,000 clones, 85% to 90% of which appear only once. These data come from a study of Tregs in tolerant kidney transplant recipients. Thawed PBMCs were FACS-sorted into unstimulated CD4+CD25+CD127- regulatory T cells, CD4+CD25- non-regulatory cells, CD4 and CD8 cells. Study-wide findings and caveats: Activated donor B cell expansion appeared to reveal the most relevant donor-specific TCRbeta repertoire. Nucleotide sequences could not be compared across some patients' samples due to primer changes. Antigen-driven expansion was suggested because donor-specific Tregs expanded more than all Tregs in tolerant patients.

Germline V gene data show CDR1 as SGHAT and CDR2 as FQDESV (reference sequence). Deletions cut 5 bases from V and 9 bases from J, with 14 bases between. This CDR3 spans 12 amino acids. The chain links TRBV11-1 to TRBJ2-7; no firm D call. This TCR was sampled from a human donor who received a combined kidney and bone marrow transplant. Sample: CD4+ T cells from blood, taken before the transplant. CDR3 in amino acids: CASSQDGLGQYF. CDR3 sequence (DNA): TGTGCCAGCAGCCAGGATGGCCTGGGGCAGTACTTC.